This TCR beta chain originates from a study of blood T cells in healthy people across ages. CDR3 length: 14 residues. CDR1 is SNHLY, CDR2 FYNNEI, per germline. On this clonotype itself: Its cognate antigen is unknown.

Together with a sample-barcoded 5' primer, a J-beta primer mix was included in a second PCR lasting roughly 6 to 12 cycles. TCRdb analysed the 5' RACE reads with MiXCR anew, one entry per CDR3 protein. Here the sample spans 1,500,000 or so distinct CDR3 sequences, around 55% being singletons. Study-wide points: Estimated diversity across one million T cells was deemed an underestimate.

Input material: blood. This receptor was identified in a man aged 18 to 29 in good health. V gene TRBV2 combines with J gene TRBJ2-4; the match to TRBD2 covers 10 bases. The last part of the DNA fits TRBJ2-7 better; the J call may be wrong. CDR3 sequence (DNA): TGTGCCAGCAGAGCCCTAGCGGGAGTGGGCGAGCAGTACTTC. Its translation: CASRALAGVGEQYF.